This record looks at one T cell receptor (beta chain) sequence and its context. Its specificity is unknown. It was by quantitative 5'-RACE with molecular barcodes that TCR beta libraries were made. Each CDR3 protein is one row after TCRdb ran MiXCR on the 5' RACE reads. The sample contains some 200,000 distinct CDR3 sequences, over 10% of which appear only once. The sample is drawn from a study of CD8 T cells in ankylosing spondylitis. General study findings and limits: A TCR beta motif of 7 to 9 highly homologous variants seemed to mark ankylosing spondylitis blood. There was reportedly significant enrichment of clones that were disease-linked in matched ankylosing spondylitis synovial fluid.

The V and J ends lost 5 bases and 2 bases respectively, with 10 bases between them. The length of the CDR3 is 13 residues. CDR1 LNHNV and CDR2 YYDKDF come from the germline V gene (reference sequence). The chain links TRBV15 to TRBJ2-7; tentatively, D is TRBD1 or TRBD2 (6 bases each). The source is a male donor with ankylosing spondylitis or in good health (not recorded which). Sequencing was done on a sample of blood, either unsorted or a sorted T cell fraction (not recorded which). CDR3 coding DNA: TGTGCCACCAGCGAGGAGGGGGCCTACGAGCAGTACTTC. This gives the protein CATSEEGAYEQYF.